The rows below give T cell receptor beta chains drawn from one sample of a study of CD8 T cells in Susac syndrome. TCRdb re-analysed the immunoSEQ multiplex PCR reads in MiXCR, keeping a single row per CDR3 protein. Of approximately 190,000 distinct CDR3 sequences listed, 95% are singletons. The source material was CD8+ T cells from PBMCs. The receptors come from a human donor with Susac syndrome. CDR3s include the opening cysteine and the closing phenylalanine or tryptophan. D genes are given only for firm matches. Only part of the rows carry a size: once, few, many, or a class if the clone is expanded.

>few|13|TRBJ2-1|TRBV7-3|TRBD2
CASSLPGGNEQFF
TGTGCCAGCAGCTTACCGGGGGGCAATGAGCAGTTCTTC
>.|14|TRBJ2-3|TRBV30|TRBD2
CAWRAGGLTDTQYF
TGTGCCTGGAGAGCGGGGGGTCTCACAGATACGCAGTATTTT
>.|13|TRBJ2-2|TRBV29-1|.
CSVMGVNTGELFF
TGCAGCGTCATGGGAGTGAACACCGGGGAGCTGTTTTTT
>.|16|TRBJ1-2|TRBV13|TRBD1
CASSLGLELQGEGYTF
TGTGCCAGCAGCTTAGGCTTGGAACTTCAGGGGGAAGGCTACACCTTC
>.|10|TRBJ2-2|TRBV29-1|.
CSVYNGELFF
TGCAGCGTTTACAACGGGGAGCTGTTTTTT
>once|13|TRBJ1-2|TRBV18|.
CASSPEGYYGYTF
TGTGCCAGCTCACCGGAGGGCTACTATGGCTACACCTTC
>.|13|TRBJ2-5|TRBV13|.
CASSYREGETQYF
TGTGCCAGCAGTTACAGGGAAGGAGAGACCCAGTACTTC
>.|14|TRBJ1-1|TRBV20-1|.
CSARTTGTTTEAFF
TGCAGTGCTAGGACGACAGGTACTACCACTGAAGCTTTCTTT
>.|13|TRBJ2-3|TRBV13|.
CASSSLTPDTQYF
TGTGCCAGCAGTTCTCTTACACCAGATACGCAGTATTTT
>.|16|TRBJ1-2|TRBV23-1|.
CASSQSPQGRHYGYTF
TGCGCCAGCAGTCAATCTCCGCAGGGGCGACACTATGGCTACACCTTC
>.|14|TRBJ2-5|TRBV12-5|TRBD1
CASGSGQPQETQYF
TGTGCTAGTGGTTCGGGACAGCCACAAGAGACCCAGTACTTC
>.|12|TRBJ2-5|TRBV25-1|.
CASSEYGETQYF
TGTGCCAGCAGTGAATATGGAGAGACCCAGTACTTC
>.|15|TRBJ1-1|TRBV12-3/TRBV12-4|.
CASSLGGRTNTEAFF
TGTGCCAGCAGTCTTGGGGGGAGGACGAACACTGAAGCTTTCTTT
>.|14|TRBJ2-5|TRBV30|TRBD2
CAWSLAGGVETQYF
TGTGCCTGGAGTTTGGCGGGGGGTGTGGAGACCCAGTACTTC
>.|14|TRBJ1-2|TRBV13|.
CASSSPGSIYGYTF
TGTGCCAGCAGCTCGCCGGGTAGTATCTATGGCTACACCTTC
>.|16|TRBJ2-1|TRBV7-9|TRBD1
CASSPDAGGDWNEQFF
TGTGCCAGCAGCCCCGACGCAGGGGGCGATTGGAATGAGCAGTTCTTC
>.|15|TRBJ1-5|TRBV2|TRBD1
CASSEEGQQNQPQHF
TGTGCCAGCAGTGAAGAGGGACAGCAAAATCAGCCCCAGCATTTT
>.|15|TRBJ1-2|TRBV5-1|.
CASSFGGQLNYGYTF
TGCGCCAGCAGCTTTGGCGGACAGCTTAACTATGGCTACACCTTC
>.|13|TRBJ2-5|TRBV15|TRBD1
CATSKDRGETQYF
TGTGCCACCAGCAAGGACAGGGGGGAGACCCAGTACTTC
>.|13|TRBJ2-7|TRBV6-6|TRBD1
CASSYSTRGEQYF
TGTGCCAGCAGTTACTCTACCAGGGGGGAGCAGTACTTC
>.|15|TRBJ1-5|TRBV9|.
CASSVEAGRNQPQHF
TGTGCCAGCAGCGTAGAGGCAGGGCGCAATCAGCCCCAGCATTTT
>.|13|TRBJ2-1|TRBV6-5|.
CASSYSHYNEQFF
TGTGCCAGCAGTTACTCCCACTACAATGAGCAGTTCTTC
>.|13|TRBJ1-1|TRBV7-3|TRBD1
CASSSGGDTEAFF
TGTGCCAGCAGCTCAGGGGGAGACACTGAAGCTTTCTTT
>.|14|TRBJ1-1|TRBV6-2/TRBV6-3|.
CASSYQTGRTEAFF
TGTGCCAGCAGTTACCAGACGGGCAGGACTGAAGCTTTCTTT